This T cell receptor (beta chain) was recorded in a study of T-cell memory formation after mild COVID-19. Findings and caveats of the study: Clones from the second wave (peaking day 37) had unconfirmed SARS-CoV-2 specificity.

This clonotype was observed a few times. As yet, its antigen is unknown. Sample barcodes and UMIs were carried by the TCR alpha and TCR beta cDNA libraries that 5'RACE generated with constant-segment primers. TCRdb independently ran MiXCR on the 5' RACE reads; one entry per CDR3 protein. The sample includes tens of thousands of distinct CDR3 sequences, 16% of them seen just once. V was trimmed by 6 bases and J by 10 bases, leaving 17 bases between them. CDR3 size: 13 residues. The germline CDR1 and CDR2 sequences are MNHEY and SVGEGT. This receptor was obtained from an adult woman who had mild COVID-19 (a few samples of this study predate the infection). Cell type and time point are not known. The genes are TRBV6-2 or TRBV6-3 and TRBJ2-3; D may be TRBD2 (7 bases). The sample was PBMCs or a T cell subset sorted from them (not recorded which). The chain's CDR3 is CASSPGGYRSQYF. The DNA of the CDR3 is TGTGCCAGCAGCCCGGGGGGCTATCGGTCGCAGTATTTT.